The T cell receptor (beta chain) described here comes from a study of blood T cell repertoires in COVID-19. The CDR3 consists of 15 residues. V shed 0 bases and J shed 6 bases, with 12 bases lying between them. The germline CDR1 and CDR2 sequences are LGHNA and YSLEER. Produced via immunoSEQ multiplex PCR; TCRdb's table is partial and in-frame only. The sample records about 180,000 clones, about three quarters being singletons. The source is a woman over 75 with COVID-19, enrolled during active disease. The gene calls are TRBV4-3 and TRBJ1-5; D is unresolved. The source material was peripheral blood. The CDR3: CASSQDAEMVQPQHF. In DNA, the CDR3 is TGCGCCAGCAGCCAAGATGCAGAAATGGTTCAGCCCCAGCATTTT.